These T cell receptor beta chains were read from a single sample in a study of blood T cell repertoires in COVID-19. The protocol was immunoSEQ multiplex PCR, while the TCRdb copy is restricted to in-frame clones and leaves out a portion. This table holds about 69,000 clones, approximately 90% found once. The sequencing input was peripheral blood. All receptors come from a woman aged 55-70 years with active COVID-19. CDR3s leave out the opening cysteine and the closing phenylalanine or tryptophan.

v_call,cdr3_aa
TRBV7-8,ASSPRDGSNYGYT
TRBV5-1,ASSLSGTDLNTGELF
TRBV5-1,ASSLGQTYGYT
TRBV7-7,ASSPTVWGPSSGANVLT
TRBV3-1/TRBV3-2,ASSHASGSDTGELF
TRBV7-8,ASSHGTGAGYT
TRBV3-1/TRBV3-2,ASSQGGTGAKETQY
TRBV6-5,ASSRQSLANYGYT
TRBV20-1,SASIGGQGRNQPQH
TRBV20-1,SSRGRREQF
TRBV28,ASRSGLAGETGELF
TRBV5-4,ASRPGQGGLETQY
TRBV12-5,ASGPGPAGTDTQY
TRBV6-2/TRBV6-3,ASSSGYSNQPQH
TRBV6-5,ASSYGTSSYNEQF
TRBV28,ASSSPTSRSEAYGYT
TRBV10-2,ASAVSSAHTGELF
TRBV2,ASRALAGGRLAKNIQY
TRBV18,ASSLRQETYNEQF
TRBV20-1,SVQSTDTQY
TRBV5-1,ASSRGPKIRGTGNTIY
TRBV9,ASSVGTGRAEEQF
TRBV30,AWTIDNEQF
TRBV4-2,ASSQEGRWSSGTDTQY
TRBV19,ASSPGTGSTEAF
TRBV5-1,ASSPGTGGEKLF